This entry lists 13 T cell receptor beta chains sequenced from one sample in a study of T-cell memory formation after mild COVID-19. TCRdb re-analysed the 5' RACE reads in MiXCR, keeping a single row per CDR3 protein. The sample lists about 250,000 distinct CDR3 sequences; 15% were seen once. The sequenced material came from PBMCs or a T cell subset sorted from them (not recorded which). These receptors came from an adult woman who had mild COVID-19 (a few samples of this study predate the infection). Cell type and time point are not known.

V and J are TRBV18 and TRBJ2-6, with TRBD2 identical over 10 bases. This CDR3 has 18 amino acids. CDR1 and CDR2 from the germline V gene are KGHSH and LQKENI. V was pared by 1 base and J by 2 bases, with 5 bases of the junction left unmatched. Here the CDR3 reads CASSPLPSGSAGANVLTF. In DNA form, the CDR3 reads TGTGCCAGCTCACCACTTCCTAGCGGGAGTGCTGGGGCCAACGTCCTGACTTTC.

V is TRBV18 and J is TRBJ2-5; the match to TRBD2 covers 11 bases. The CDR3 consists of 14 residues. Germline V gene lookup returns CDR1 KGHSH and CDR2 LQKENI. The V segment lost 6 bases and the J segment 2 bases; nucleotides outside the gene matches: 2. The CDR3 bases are TGTGCCAGCTCGCGACTAGCGGGGCAAGAGACCCAGTACTTC. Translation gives CASSRLAGQETQYF.

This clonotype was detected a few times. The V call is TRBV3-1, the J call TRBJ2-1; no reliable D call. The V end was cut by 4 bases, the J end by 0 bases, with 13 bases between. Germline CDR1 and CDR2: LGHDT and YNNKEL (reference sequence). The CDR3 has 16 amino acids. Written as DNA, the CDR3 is TGTGCCAGCAGCCCGCGCAAGGGAAGCTCCTACAATGAGCAGTTCTTC. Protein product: CASSPRKGSSYNEQFF.

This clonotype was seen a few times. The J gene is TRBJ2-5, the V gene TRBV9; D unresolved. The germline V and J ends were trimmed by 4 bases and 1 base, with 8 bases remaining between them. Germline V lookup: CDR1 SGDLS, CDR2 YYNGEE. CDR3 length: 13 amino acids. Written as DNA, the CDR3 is TGTGCCAGCAGCCCGGCAACCCAAGAGACCCAGTACTTC. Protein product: CASSPATQETQYF.

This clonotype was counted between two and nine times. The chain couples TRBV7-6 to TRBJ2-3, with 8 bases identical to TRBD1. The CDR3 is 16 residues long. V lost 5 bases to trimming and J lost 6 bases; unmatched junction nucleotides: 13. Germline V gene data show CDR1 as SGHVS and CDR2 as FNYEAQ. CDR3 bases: TGTGCCAGCAGCCCCTATTCAGGGGGCCTTAGGGATACGCAGTATTTT. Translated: CASSPYSGGLRDTQYF.

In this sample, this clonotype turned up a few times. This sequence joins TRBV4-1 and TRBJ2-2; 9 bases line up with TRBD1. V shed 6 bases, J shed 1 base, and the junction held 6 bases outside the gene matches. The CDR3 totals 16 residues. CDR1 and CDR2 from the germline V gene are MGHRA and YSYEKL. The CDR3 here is CASRPGQGQNTGELFF. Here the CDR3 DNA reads TGCGCCAGCAGACCAGGACAGGGGCAGAACACCGGGGAGCTGTTTTTT.

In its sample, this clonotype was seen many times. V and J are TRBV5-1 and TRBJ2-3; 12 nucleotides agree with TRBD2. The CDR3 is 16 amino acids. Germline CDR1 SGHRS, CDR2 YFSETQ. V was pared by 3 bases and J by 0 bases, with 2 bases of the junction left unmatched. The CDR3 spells CASSSGLAGSTDTQYF. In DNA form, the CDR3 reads TGCGCCAGCAGCTCCGGACTAGCGGGGAGCACAGATACGCAGTATTTT.

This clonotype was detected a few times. CDR3 bases: TGCAGTGCTAGCATGGCCAGACCTAATTCACCCCTCCACTTT. Its translation: CSASMARPNSPLHF. The V call is TRBV20-1, the J call TRBJ1-6; D remains ambiguous. Looked up from germline, CDR1 is DFQATT and CDR2 is SNEGSKA (reference sequence). The V end was cut by 3 bases, the J end by 6 bases, with 12 bases between. The CDR3 consists of 14 residues.

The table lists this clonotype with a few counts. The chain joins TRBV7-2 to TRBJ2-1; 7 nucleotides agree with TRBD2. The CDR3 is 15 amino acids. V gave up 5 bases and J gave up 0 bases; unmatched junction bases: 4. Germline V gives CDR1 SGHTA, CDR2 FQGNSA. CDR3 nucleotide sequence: TGTGCCAGCAGCCGGGGGGTTAGCTCCTACAATGAGCAGTTCTTC. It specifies CASSRGVSSYNEQFF.

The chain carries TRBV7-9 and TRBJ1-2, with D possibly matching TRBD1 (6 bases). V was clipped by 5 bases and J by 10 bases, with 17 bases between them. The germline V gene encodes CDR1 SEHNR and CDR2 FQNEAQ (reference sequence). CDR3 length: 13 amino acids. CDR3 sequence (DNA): TGTGCCAGCAGCCCCGCCGGGACACCATCCTACACCTTC. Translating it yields CASSPAGTPSYTF.

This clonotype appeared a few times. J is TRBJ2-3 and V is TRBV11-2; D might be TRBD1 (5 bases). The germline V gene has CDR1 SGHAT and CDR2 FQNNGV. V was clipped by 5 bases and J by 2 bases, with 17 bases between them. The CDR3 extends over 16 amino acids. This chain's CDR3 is CASSQKFWGSTDTQYF. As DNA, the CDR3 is TGTGCCAGCAGCCAAAAGTTCTGGGGCTCCACAGATACGCAGTATTTT.

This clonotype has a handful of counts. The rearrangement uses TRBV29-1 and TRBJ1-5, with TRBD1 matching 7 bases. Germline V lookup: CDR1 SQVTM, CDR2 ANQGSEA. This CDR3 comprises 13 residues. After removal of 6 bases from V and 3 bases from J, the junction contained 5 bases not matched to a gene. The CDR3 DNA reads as TGCAGCGTCACGACAGGGAACAATCAGCCCCAGCATTTT. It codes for CSVTTGNNQPQHF.

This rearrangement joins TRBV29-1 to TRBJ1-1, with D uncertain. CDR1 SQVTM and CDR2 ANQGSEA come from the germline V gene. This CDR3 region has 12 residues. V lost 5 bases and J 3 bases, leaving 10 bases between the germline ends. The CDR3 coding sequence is TGCAGCGTTCTCGGCGTGTACACTGAAGCTTTCTTT. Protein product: CSVLGVYTEAFF.